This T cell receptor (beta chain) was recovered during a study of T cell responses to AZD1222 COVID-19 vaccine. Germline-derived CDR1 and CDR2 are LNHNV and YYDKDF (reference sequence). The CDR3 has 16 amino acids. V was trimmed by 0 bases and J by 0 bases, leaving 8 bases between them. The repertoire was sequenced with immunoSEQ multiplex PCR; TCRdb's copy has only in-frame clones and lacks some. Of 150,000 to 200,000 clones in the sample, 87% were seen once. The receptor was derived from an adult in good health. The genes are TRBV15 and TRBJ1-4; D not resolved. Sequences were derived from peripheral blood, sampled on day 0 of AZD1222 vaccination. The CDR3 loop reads CATSRDFGATNEKLFF. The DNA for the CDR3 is TGTGCCACCAGCAGAGATTTCGGTGCAACTAATGAAAAACTGTTTTTT.